Listed below are T cell receptor beta chains from one sample, sequenced in a study of cytomegalovirus exposure and HLA in healthy donors. The table came from immunoSEQ multiplex PCR; TCRdb's copy has only in-frame clones and leaves some out. The repertoire holds 150,000 to 200,000 clones, with almost 85% as singletons. Material: PBMCs. The origin of the receptors is a man aged 25-45 years in good health and CMV-seronegative. The CDR3 runs from the conserved cysteine through the conserved F or W. Fields, in order: V gene, D gene, J gene, clone size, CDR3 protein, CDR3 DNA. The D gene is left open where the match is weak. Size is stated for part of the rows, as once, few or many counts, or as a class when the clone is expanded.

V gene: TRBV11-2
D gene: TRBD1
J gene: TRBJ2-7
clone size: .
CDR3 protein: CASSYNPRGFMSYEQYF
CDR3 DNA: TGTGCCAGCAGCTATAATCCCAGGGGGTTCATGTCCTACGAGCAGTACTTC

V gene: TRBV18
D gene: .
J gene: TRBJ1-1
clone size: once
CDR3 protein: CASSPLQNTEAFF
CDR3 DNA: TGTGCCAGCTCACCACTACAGAACACTGAAGCTTTCTTT

V gene: TRBV29-1
D gene: .
J gene: TRBJ2-3
clone size: .
CDR3 protein: CSVVLGLTVMDTQYF
CDR3 DNA: TGCAGCGTTGTTCTGGGGCTTACTGTCATGGATACGCAGTATTTT

V gene: TRBV5-1
D gene: .
J gene: TRBJ2-1
clone size: .
CDR3 protein: CASSSAGTNEQFF
CDR3 DNA: TGCGCCAGCAGCTCGGCAGGAACCAATGAGCAGTTCTTC

V gene: TRBV7-9
D gene: .
J gene: TRBJ1-2
clone size: .
CDR3 protein: CASRPGRGYTF
CDR3 DNA: TGTGCCAGCAGGCCAGGGCGCGGCTACACCTTC

V gene: TRBV6-6
D gene: TRBD1
J gene: TRBJ1-1
clone size: .
CDR3 protein: CASSPPDRGGTEAFF
CDR3 DNA: TGTGCCAGCAGTCCGCCGGACAGGGGGGGCACTGAAGCTTTCTTT

V gene: TRBV7-6
D gene: .
J gene: TRBJ1-1
clone size: few
CDR3 protein: CASSPQGPRTEAFF
CDR3 DNA: TGTGCCAGCAGCCCTCAGGGTCCTCGCACTGAAGCTTTCTTT

V gene: TRBV7-9
D gene: TRBD2
J gene: TRBJ2-1
clone size: .
CDR3 protein: CASSLSAGSSYNEQFF
CDR3 DNA: TGTGCCAGCAGCTTATCAGCGGGAAGCTCCTACAATGAGCAGTTCTTC

V gene: TRBV7-2
D gene: .
J gene: TRBJ2-1
clone size: .
CDR3 protein: CASSLVYHNEQFF
CDR3 DNA: TGTGCCAGCAGCTTAGTCTACCACAATGAGCAGTTCTTC

V gene: TRBV15
D gene: TRBD1
J gene: TRBJ1-1
clone size: .
CDR3 protein: CATMTGVNTEAFF
CDR3 DNA: TGTGCCACCATGACAGGGGTGAACACTGAAGCTTTCTTT

V gene: TRBV30
D gene: TRBD1
J gene: TRBJ1-4
clone size: .
CDR3 protein: CAWGQATEKLFF
CDR3 DNA: TGTGCCTGGGGACAGGCTACGGAAAAACTGTTTTTT

V gene: TRBV7-8
D gene: TRBD1
J gene: TRBJ1-2
clone size: .
CDR3 protein: CASSLDYRGLNYGYTF
CDR3 DNA: TGTGCCAGCAGCTTAGACTATAGGGGGCTGAACTATGGCTACACCTTC

V gene: TRBV21-1
D gene: .
J gene: TRBJ2-7
clone size: few
CDR3 protein: CASSKGQGANGYEQYF
CDR3 DNA: TGTGCCAGCAGCAAAGGACAGGGGGCAAATGGGTACGAGCAGTACTTC

V gene: TRBV6-6
D gene: .
J gene: TRBJ1-1
clone size: .
CDR3 protein: CASSRGMMNTEAFF
CDR3 DNA: TGTGCCAGCAGCAGGGGTATGATGAACACTGAAGCTTTCTTT

V gene: TRBV28
D gene: TRBD1
J gene: TRBJ2-5
clone size: .
CDR3 protein: CASSPGQGRGTQYF
CDR3 DNA: TGTGCCAGCAGCCCGGGACAGGGGAGGGGGACCCAGTACTTC

V gene: TRBV18
D gene: TRBD1
J gene: TRBJ2-5
clone size: .
CDR3 protein: CASSQDRPGGTQYF
CDR3 DNA: TGTGCCAGCTCCCAGGATCGTCCAGGGGGGACCCAGTACTTC

V gene: TRBV11-2
D gene: .
J gene: TRBJ1-4
clone size: .
CDR3 protein: CASSAGTFSEKLFF
CDR3 DNA: TGTGCCAGCAGCGCCGGGACTTTCAGTGAAAAACTGTTTTTT

V gene: TRBV7-9
D gene: TRBD2
J gene: TRBJ2-3
clone size: .
CDR3 protein: CASRPGLAVREDTQYF
CDR3 DNA: TGTGCCAGCAGGCCGGGACTAGCGGTTCGGGAAGATACGCAGTATTTT

V gene: TRBV5-1
D gene: TRBD2
J gene: TRBJ2-1
clone size: .
CDR3 protein: CASSLVGLAGVDEQFF
CDR3 DNA: TGCGCCAGCAGCTTGGTTGGACTAGCGGGAGTGGATGAGCAGTTCTTC

V gene: TRBV27
D gene: TRBD1
J gene: TRBJ2-6
clone size: few
CDR3 protein: CASSPQTGKASGANVLTF
CDR3 DNA: TGTGCCAGCAGTCCTCAGACAGGGAAGGCGTCTGGGGCCAACGTCCTGACTTTC

V gene: TRBV30
D gene: TRBD2
J gene: TRBJ2-2
clone size: .
CDR3 protein: CAWSGGSGSVDTGELFF
CDR3 DNA: TGTGCCTGGAGTGGTGGTAGCGGGAGTGTGGACACCGGGGAGCTGTTTTTT

V gene: TRBV2
D gene: .
J gene: TRBJ1-5
clone size: .
CDR3 protein: CASSSQGSGQPQHF
CDR3 DNA: TGTGCCAGCAGTTCCCAGGGGTCAGGACAGCCCCAGCATTTT

V gene: TRBV4-1
D gene: TRBD1
J gene: TRBJ2-7
clone size: .
CDR3 protein: CASSQEGTGVPYEQYF
CDR3 DNA: TGCGCCAGCAGCCAGGAAGGGACAGGGGTGCCCTACGAGCAGTACTTC

V gene: TRBV7-9
D gene: TRBD1
J gene: TRBJ1-1
clone size: .
CDR3 protein: CASSLIGTGVTEAFF
CDR3 DNA: TGTGCCAGCAGCTTAATCGGGACAGGGGTCACTGAAGCTTTCTTT

V gene: TRBV7-9
D gene: .
J gene: TRBJ2-7
clone size: .
CDR3 protein: CASSPNGAYEQYF
CDR3 DNA: TGTGCCAGCAGCCCTAACGGGGCCTACGAGCAGTACTTC

V gene: TRBV5-1
D gene: .
J gene: TRBJ2-2
clone size: few
CDR3 protein: CASSHHQKGASNTGELFF
CDR3 DNA: TGCGCCAGCAGTCACCATCAGAAAGGGGCCTCAAACACCGGGGAGCTGTTTTTT

V gene: TRBV7-2
D gene: TRBD1
J gene: TRBJ1-1
clone size: .
CDR3 protein: CASSSQTGGNTEAFF
CDR3 DNA: TGTGCCAGCAGCTCCCAGACAGGGGGGAACACTGAAGCTTTCTTT

V gene: TRBV6-4
D gene: TRBD1
J gene: TRBJ2-3
clone size: .
CDR3 protein: CASSDTPTGGSDTQYF
CDR3 DNA: TGTGCCAGCAGTGACACACCGACAGGGGGGTCAGATACGCAGTATTTT

V gene: TRBV5-6
D gene: .
J gene: TRBJ2-7
clone size: .
CDR3 protein: CASSLDRAHEQYF
CDR3 DNA: TGTGCCAGCAGCTTGGACAGGGCCCACGAGCAGTACTTC

V gene: TRBV18
D gene: .
J gene: TRBJ1-1
clone size: .
CDR3 protein: CASSPSENTEAFF
CDR3 DNA: TGTGCCAGCTCACCTTCAGAGAACACTGAAGCTTTCTTT

V gene: TRBV18
D gene: TRBD1
J gene: TRBJ1-4
clone size: .
CDR3 protein: CASSPLEKQGANEKLFF
CDR3 DNA: TGTGCCAGCTCACCACTAGAAAAACAGGGGGCGAATGAAAAACTGTTTTTT

V gene: TRBV6-1
D gene: TRBD1
J gene: TRBJ2-7
clone size: .
CDR3 protein: CASSERDREAYEQYF
CDR3 DNA: TGTGCCAGCAGTGAAAGGGACAGGGAAGCCTACGAGCAGTACTTC

V gene: TRBV30
D gene: .
J gene: TRBJ1-1
clone size: .
CDR3 protein: CAWRLWGGNTEAFF
CDR3 DNA: TGTGCCTGGAGGTTATGGGGGGGGAACACTGAAGCTTTCTTT

V gene: TRBV7-9
D gene: .
J gene: TRBJ2-4
clone size: .
CDR3 protein: CASSQAGVGGANIQYF
CDR3 DNA: TGTGCCAGCAGCCAAGCAGGGGTTGGGGGGGCAAACATTCAGTACTTC

V gene: TRBV6-1
D gene: TRBD2
J gene: TRBJ2-3
clone size: .
CDR3 protein: CATQREEYADTQYF
CDR3 DNA: TGTGCCACCCAGCGGGAGGAGTACGCAGATACGCAGTATTTT

V gene: TRBV28
D gene: .
J gene: TRBJ2-2
clone size: once
CDR3 protein: CASRLDFNTGELFF
CDR3 DNA: TGTGCCAGCAGACTAGATTTCAACACCGGGGAGCTGTTTTTT

V gene: TRBV28
D gene: .
J gene: TRBJ2-1
clone size: .
CDR3 protein: CASRTLSSYNEQFF
CDR3 DNA: TGTGCCAGCAGAACTCTAAGCTCCTACAATGAGCAGTTCTTC

V gene: TRBV7-7
D gene: .
J gene: TRBJ2-1
clone size: .
CDR3 protein: CASSLGGAPTNEQFF
CDR3 DNA: TGTGCTAGCAGCTTAGGCGGCGCCCCTACAAATGAGCAGTTCTTC

V gene: TRBV7-2
D gene: TRBD2
J gene: TRBJ2-5
clone size: few
CDR3 protein: CASSQGTSGQETQYF
CDR3 DNA: TGTGCCAGCAGCCAAGGGACTAGCGGGCAAGAGACCCAGTACTTC

V gene: TRBV7-2
D gene: TRBD1
J gene: TRBJ1-5
clone size: .
CDR3 protein: CASSLGPRGRVNQPQHF
CDR3 DNA: TGTGCCAGCAGCTTAGGTCCCAGGGGGCGAGTCAATCAGCCCCAGCATTTT

V gene: TRBV11-2
D gene: TRBD1
J gene: TRBJ2-7
clone size: .
CDR3 protein: CASSLRTGGSYEQYF
CDR3 DNA: TGTGCCAGCAGCTTAAGGACAGGGGGCTCCTACGAGCAGTACTTC

V gene: TRBV4-1
D gene: .
J gene: TRBJ1-2
clone size: few
CDR3 protein: CASSQDTGLGGYTF
CDR3 DNA: TGCGCCAGCAGCCAAGATACGGGGTTAGGGGGCTACACCTTC

V gene: TRBV6-1
D gene: .
J gene: TRBJ2-7
clone size: .
CDR3 protein: CATMRAPRIYEQYF
CDR3 DNA: TGTGCCACCATGAGAGCCCCCCGAATTTACGAGCAGTACTTC

V gene: TRBV2
D gene: TRBD1
J gene: TRBJ1-5
clone size: .
CDR3 protein: CASSDRDPLGSGQGSQPQHF
CDR3 DNA: TGTGCCAGCAGTGATCGGGACCCGTTAGGTTCGGGACAGGGGTCCCAGCCCCAGCATTTT

V gene: TRBV7-6
D gene: .
J gene: TRBJ2-2
clone size: .
CDR3 protein: CASSLGLLSDRNTGELFF
CDR3 DNA: TGTGCCAGCAGCTTAGGGCTCCTAAGTGACAGAAACACCGGGGAGCTGTTTTTT

V gene: TRBV7-8
D gene: .
J gene: TRBJ2-1
clone size: .
CDR3 protein: CATEIWTGNEQFF
CDR3 DNA: TGTGCCACAGAGATCTGGACGGGGAATGAGCAGTTCTTC

V gene: TRBV28
D gene: TRBD1
J gene: TRBJ2-7
clone size: once
CDR3 protein: CASSEQGNVYEQYF
CDR3 DNA: TGTGCCAGCAGCGAACAGGGGAATGTCTACGAGCAGTACTTC

V gene: TRBV4-2
D gene: .
J gene: TRBJ2-7
clone size: .
CDR3 protein: CASSQGLGFYEQYF
CDR3 DNA: TGTGCCAGCAGCCAGGGACTCGGGTTCTACGAGCAGTACTTC

V gene: TRBV30
D gene: .
J gene: TRBJ2-7
clone size: .
CDR3 protein: CAWRHAGFSEQYF
CDR3 DNA: TGTGCCTGGAGGCACGCAGGTTTCAGCGAGCAGTACTTC

V gene: TRBV6-1
D gene: .
J gene: TRBJ2-3
clone size: .
CDR3 protein: CASTPMAASTDTQYF
CDR3 DNA: TGTGCCAGCACCCCCATGGCGGCTAGCACAGATACGCAGTATTTT

V gene: TRBV6-1
D gene: .
J gene: TRBJ2-7
clone size: once
CDR3 protein: CASSERSGYEQYF
CDR3 DNA: TGTGCCAGCAGTGAACGGTCGGGATACGAGCAGTACTTC

V gene: TRBV10-1
D gene: .
J gene: TRBJ1-1
clone size: .
CDR3 protein: CASSGRDTEAFF
CDR3 DNA: TGCGCCAGCAGCGGCCGGGATACTGAAGCTTTCTTT